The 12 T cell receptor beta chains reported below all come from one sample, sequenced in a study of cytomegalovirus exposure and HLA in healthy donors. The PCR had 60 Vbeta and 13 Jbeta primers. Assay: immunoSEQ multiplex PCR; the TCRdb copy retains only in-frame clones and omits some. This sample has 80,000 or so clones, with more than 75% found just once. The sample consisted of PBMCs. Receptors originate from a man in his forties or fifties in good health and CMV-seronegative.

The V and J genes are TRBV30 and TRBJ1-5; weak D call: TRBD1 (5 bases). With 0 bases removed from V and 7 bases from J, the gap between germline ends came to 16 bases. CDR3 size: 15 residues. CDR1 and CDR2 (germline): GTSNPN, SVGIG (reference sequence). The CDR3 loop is CAWSVLSGAGQPQHF. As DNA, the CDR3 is TGTGCCTGGAGTGTACTTTCTGGGGCCGGACAGCCCCAGCATTTT. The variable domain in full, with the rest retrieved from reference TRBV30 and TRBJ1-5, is SQTIHQWPATLVQPVGSPLSLECTVEGTSNPNLYWYRQAAGRGLQLLFYSVGIGQISSEVPQNLSASRPQDRQFILSSKKLLLSDSGFYLCAWSVLSGAGQPQHFGDGTRLSIL.

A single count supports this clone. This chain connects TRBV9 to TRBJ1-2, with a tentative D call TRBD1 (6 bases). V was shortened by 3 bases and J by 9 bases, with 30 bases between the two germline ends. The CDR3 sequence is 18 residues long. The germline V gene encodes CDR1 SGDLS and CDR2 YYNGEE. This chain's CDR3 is CASSAVSGTQLTGTRYTF. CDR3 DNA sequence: TGTGCCAGCAGCGCGGTATCCGGGACACAACTAACGGGTACACGCTACACCTTC. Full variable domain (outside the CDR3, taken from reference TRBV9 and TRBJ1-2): DSGVTQTPKHLITATGQRVTLRCSPRSGDLSVYWYQQSLDQGLQFLIQYYNGEERAKGNILERFSAQQFPDLHSELNLSSLELGDSALYFCASSAVSGTQLTGTRYTFGSGTRLTVV.

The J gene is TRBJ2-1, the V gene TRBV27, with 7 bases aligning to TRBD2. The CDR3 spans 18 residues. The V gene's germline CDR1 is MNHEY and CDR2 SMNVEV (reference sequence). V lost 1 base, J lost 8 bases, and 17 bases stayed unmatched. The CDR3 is CASSLWPPGGSVRDEQFF. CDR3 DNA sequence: TGTGCCAGCAGTTTATGGCCTCCAGGCGGGAGCGTTCGGGATGAGCAGTTCTTC.

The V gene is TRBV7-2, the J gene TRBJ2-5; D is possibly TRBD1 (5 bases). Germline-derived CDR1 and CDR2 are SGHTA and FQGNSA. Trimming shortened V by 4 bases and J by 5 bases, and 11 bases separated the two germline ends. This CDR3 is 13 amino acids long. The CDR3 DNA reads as TGTGCCAGCAGCTACGGACATCGCGAGACCCAGTACTTC. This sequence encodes CASSYGHRETQYF.

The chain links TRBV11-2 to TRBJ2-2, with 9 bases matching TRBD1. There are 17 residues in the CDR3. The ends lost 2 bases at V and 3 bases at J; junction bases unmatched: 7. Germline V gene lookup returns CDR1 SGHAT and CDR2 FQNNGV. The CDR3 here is CASSLRGRTGDTGELFF. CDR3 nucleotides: TGTGCCAGCAGCTTAAGAGGAAGGACAGGGGACACCGGGGAGCTGTTTTTT.

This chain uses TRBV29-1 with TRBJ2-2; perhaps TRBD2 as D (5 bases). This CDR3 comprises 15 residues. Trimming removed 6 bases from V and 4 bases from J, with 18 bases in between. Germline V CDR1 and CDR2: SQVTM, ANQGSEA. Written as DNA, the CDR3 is TGCAGCGTCCGAAAACTAGTTGACGGCACCGGGGAGCTGTTTTTT. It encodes CSVRKLVDGTGELFF.

CDR3: CASSFRGLAEAFF. In DNA, the CDR3 is TGTGCCAGCAGCTTTAGAGGGTTGGCTGAAGCTTTCTTT. The genes are TRBV7-3 and TRBJ1-1; D gene uncertain. Germline V gene lookup returns CDR1 SGHTA and CDR2 FQGTGA. CDR3 size: 13 residues. V shed 3 bases and J shed 6 bases, with 11 bases lying between them.

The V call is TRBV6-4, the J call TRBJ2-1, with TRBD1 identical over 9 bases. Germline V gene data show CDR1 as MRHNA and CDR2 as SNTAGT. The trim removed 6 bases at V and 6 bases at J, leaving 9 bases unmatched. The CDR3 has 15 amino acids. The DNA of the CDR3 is TGTGCCAGCAGCCCGGGACAGGGATTGGGCAATGAGCAGTTCTTC. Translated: CASSPGQGLGNEQFF.

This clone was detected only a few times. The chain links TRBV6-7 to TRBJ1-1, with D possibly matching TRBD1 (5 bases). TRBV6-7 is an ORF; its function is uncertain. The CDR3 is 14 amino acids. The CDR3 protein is CAGIRGTMNTEAFF. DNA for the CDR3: TGTGCGGGGATTCGTGGGACTATGAACACTGAAGCTTTCTTT.

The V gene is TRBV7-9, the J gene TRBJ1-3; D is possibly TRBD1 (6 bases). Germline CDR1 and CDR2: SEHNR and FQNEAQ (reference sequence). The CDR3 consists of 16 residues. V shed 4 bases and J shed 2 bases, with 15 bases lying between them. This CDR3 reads CASSSLGQGPGNTIYF. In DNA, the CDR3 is TGTGCCAGCAGCTCCTTGGGGCAGGGGCCTGGAAACACCATATATTTT.

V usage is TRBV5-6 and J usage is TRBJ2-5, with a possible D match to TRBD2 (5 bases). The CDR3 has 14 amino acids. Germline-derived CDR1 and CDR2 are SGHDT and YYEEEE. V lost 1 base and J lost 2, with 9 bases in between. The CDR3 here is CASSLPPGQETQYF. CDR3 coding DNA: TGTGCCAGCAGCTTGCCTCCGGGGCAAGAGACCCAGTACTTC.

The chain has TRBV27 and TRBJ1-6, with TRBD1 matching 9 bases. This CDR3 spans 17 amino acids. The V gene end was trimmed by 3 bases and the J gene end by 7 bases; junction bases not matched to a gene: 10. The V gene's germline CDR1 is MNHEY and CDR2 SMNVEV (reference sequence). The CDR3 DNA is TGTGCCAGCAGTTTCCGACACCGGGGACAGGGAAATTCACCCCTCCACTTT. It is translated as CASSFRHRGQGNSPLHF.